This TCR beta chain was sequenced for a study of OX40 agonist ivuxolimab in advanced cancers. From germline, CDR1 is SGDLS and CDR2 YYNGEE. V lost 3 bases and J lost 0, with 13 bases in between. The CDR3 covers 16 residues. TCRdb's copy holds only in-frame clones and misses some; the assay was immunoSEQ multiplex PCR. The sample holds approximately 62,000 clones, around 92% seen once. This sequence originates from an adult with an advanced solid tumor such as melanoma, head and neck, liver or kidney cancer. The chain employs TRBV9 and TRBJ1-3; no clear D gene. Sequenced material: CD4+ or CD8+ T cells sorted from blood, taken in a trial of the OX40 agonist ivuxolimab. CDR3 sequence (DNA): TGTGCCAGCAGCGCTACCGGACTCACCTCTGGAAACACCATATATTTT. Amino acid sequence: CASSATGLTSGNTIYF.